This entry concerns a single TCR beta chain. This sample is part of a study of shared clonotypes between healthy human individuals. CD45RA+ naive and CD45RA-negative memory subsets were separated from CD4+ cells. Once extracted for a subset, genomic DNA was divided evenly among several immunoSEQ plates. The method was immunoSEQ multiplex PCR; TCRdb's version includes in-frame clones alone and lacks a portion of them. The data show a few million clones, over 85% seen once. The clonotype was recovered from a man younger than 30 in good health. Material for sequencing was naive CD4+ T cells sorted from blood. Subset reported: CD45RA+ positively selected.

CDR3 amino acids: CSVEKSSNYGYTF. The CDR3 bases are TGCAGCGTTGAAAAGAGTAGTAACTATGGCTACACCTTC. The gene calls are TRBV29-1 and TRBJ1-2, with D uncertain. Trimming removed 2 bases at V and 1 base at J, with 8 bases between. CDR3 length: 13 residues. Germline loops: CDR1 SQVTM, CDR2 ANQGSEA.